A single sample gave rise to the 25 T cell receptor beta chains below, sequenced in a study of cytomegalovirus exposure and HLA in healthy donors. The PCR was carried out with 60 Vbeta primers and 13 Jbeta primers. The protocol was immunoSEQ multiplex PCR, while the TCRdb copy is restricted to in-frame clones and leaves out a portion. The data contain approximately 160,000 clones, about 80% of them singletons. Sequencing was done on a sample of PBMCs. These receptors all stem from a man aged 18-30 years in good health and CMV-seronegative.

The chain recombines TRBV12-5 with TRBJ2-1; a possible D gene is TRBD2 (7 bases). Looked up from germline, CDR1 is LGHNT and CDR2 is FRNRAP. The CDR3 runs 16 residues. V lost 2 bases and J 5 bases, leaving 16 bases between the germline ends. CDR3 nucleotide sequence: TGTGCTAGTGGTTTGAATATAGGGAGGGGGAACAATGAGCAGTTCTTC. Its translation is CASGLNIGRGNNEQFF.

The V gene is TRBV12-2, the J gene TRBJ1-5. TRBV12-2 is marked as a pseudogene. CDR3 size: 11 residues. CDR3 DNA sequence: TGTGCTCCCCGGGGGAGTAAGCCCCAGCATTTT. Its translation is CAPRGSKPQHF.

The chain combines TRBV6-1 with TRBJ1-5, with 9 bases matching TRBD1. The CDR3 has 14 amino acids. With V trimmed by 4 bases and J by 5 bases, 3 bases remained unmatched. Germline CDR1 MNHNS, CDR2 SASEGT. The CDR3 DNA follows: TGTGCCAGCAGTGGACAGGGGGACTATCAGCCCCAGCATTTT. It is translated as CASSGQGDYQPQHF.

This clone is a singleton in its sample. The rearrangement links TRBV18 to TRBJ2-7, with 9 bases fitting TRBD1. Germline V CDR1 and CDR2: KGHSH, LQKENI. The CDR3 totals 13 residues. V lost 3 bases and J lost 6; bases outside the gene matches: 3. CDR3 protein: CASSPPGQGEQYF. The CDR3 region has the DNA TGTGCCAGCTCACCTCCGGGACAGGGCGAGCAGTACTTC. Based on the CDR3 plus reference TRBV18 and TRBJ2-7, the full variable domain is NAGVMQNPRHLVRRRGQEARLRCSPMKGHSHVYWYRQLPEEGLKFMVYLQKENIIDESGMPKERFSAEFPKEGPSILRIQQVVRGDSAAYFCASSPPGQGEQYFGPGTRLTVT.

V is TRBV18 and J is TRBJ1-5; 12 nucleotides align to TRBD1. V shed 3 bases and J 6 bases; nucleotides not matched to a gene: 3. Germline CDR1 reads KGHSH; CDR2 reads LQKENI. The CDR3 contains 15 residues. DNA for the CDR3: TGTGCCAGCTCACCGGGACAGGGGGCTGGTCAGCCCCAGCATTTT. Protein sequence: CASSPGQGAGQPQHF.

The rearrangement links TRBV11-3 to TRBJ2-5; D possibly corresponds to TRBD2 (5 bases). V lost 5 bases to trimming and J lost 1 base, with 14 bases between them. Germline lookup yields CDR1 SGHNT and CDR2 YENEEA. The CDR3 is 15 amino acids. DNA of the CDR3: TGTGCCAGCAGCCCCACCCGGGGTTTCCAAGAGACCCAGTACTTC. It specifies CASSPTRGFQETQYF.

This chain uses TRBV19 with TRBJ2-1, with TRBD2 identical over 16 bases. CDR1 is LNHDA and CDR2 is SQIVND in the germline V gene (reference sequence). This CDR3 comprises 17 residues. With V trimmed by 2 bases and J by 8 bases, 6 bases remained unmatched. CDR3 bases: TGTGCCAGTAGTATAACGGGACTAGCGGGAGGGCCCCATGAGCAGTTCTTC. Translating gives CASSITGLAGGPHEQFF.

The J gene is TRBJ1-1, the V gene TRBV6-1; D is uncertain. The CDR3 contains 13 residues. V dropped 6 bases and J dropped 1 base, with 9 bases sitting between them. In germline, CDR1 is MNHNS, CDR2 SASEGT. The CDR3 loop reads CASSLAANTEAFF. The CDR3 nucleotides read TGTGCCAGCAGCTTAGCAGCGAACACTGAAGCTTTCTTT.

This chain links TRBV7-9 with TRBJ1-2, with D unclear. Trimming left V 5 bases short and J 0 bases short, with 16 bases between. The CDR3 is 16 residues long. Per germline, CDR1 SEHNR and CDR2 FQNEAQ (reference sequence). CDR3 sequence reads: CASSLPVGRTNYGYTF. The CDR3 coding sequence is TGTGCCAGCAGCCTCCCTGTGGGCAGAACTAACTATGGCTACACCTTC. The whole variable domain, remainder taken from reference TRBV7-9 and TRBJ1-2, is DTGVSQNPRHKITKRGQNVTFRCDPISEHNRLYWYRQTLGQGPEFLTYFQNEAQLEKSRLLSDRFSAERPKGSFSTLEIQRTEQGDSAMYLCASSLPVGRTNYGYTFGSGTRLTVV.

J is TRBJ2-7 and V is TRBV7-6; 11 nucleotides match TRBD2. This CDR3 has 15 residues. CDR1 and CDR2 (germline): SGHVS, FNYEAQ. The V and J ends lost 5 bases and 2 bases, in that order; junction bases with no gene match: 5. The CDR3, as DNA: TGTGCCAGCAGCCCCGGGACTAGCGGAACCTACGAGCAGTACTTC. This translates into CASSPGTSGTYEQYF.

The chain couples TRBV30 to TRBJ2-1; 12 bases agree with TRBD2. Germline loops: CDR1 GTSNPN, CDR2 SVGIG (reference sequence). The trim removed 5 bases at V and 6 bases at J, leaving 2 bases unmatched. This CDR3 spans 13 amino acids. The CDR3 DNA follows: TGTGCCTGGGGACTAGCGGGACCCAATGAGCAGTTCTTC. Translating gives CAWGLAGPNEQFF.

The chain employs TRBV6-5 and TRBJ2-5, with 9 bases lining up with TRBD2. The J call may not be correct, given that the DNA end is closer to TRBJ2-7. Germline V CDR1 and CDR2: MNHEY, SVGAGI. This CDR3 comprises 16 residues. The CDR3 region is CASSYSSSGGLYEQYF. CDR3 coding DNA: TGTGCCAGCAGTTACTCGAGTAGCGGGGGACTCTACGAGCAGTACTTC.

V is TRBV28 and J is TRBJ2-1, with D uncertain. This CDR3 is 14 amino acids long. V shed 6 bases and J shed 13 bases, with 22 bases lying between them. Germline CDR1 and CDR2: MDHEN and SYDVKM. The CDR3 is CASRLLGALGFQFF. CDR3 DNA: TGTGCCAGCAGGTTGCTCGGCGCTCTAGGTTTTCAGTTCTTC.

The J gene is TRBJ1-6, the V gene TRBV19, with D possibly matching TRBD1 (6 bases). CDR1 and CDR2 from the germline V gene are LNHDA and SQIVND (reference sequence). Trimming stripped 4 bases from V and 10 bases from J, with 17 bases between. The CDR3 length is 15 residues. CDR3 sequence reads: CASSRGQWERSPLHF. CDR3 coding DNA: TGTGCCAGTAGTAGAGGACAGTGGGAGCGATCACCCCTCCACTTT.

J is TRBJ1-5 and V is TRBV7-2, with a weak D call TRBD1 (6 bases). The germline V and J ends were trimmed by 2 bases and 4 bases, with 6 bases remaining between them. Germline lookup yields CDR1 SGHTA and CDR2 FQGNSA. The CDR3 extends over 13 amino acids. The CDR3 loop reads CASSLQGNQPQHF. Written as DNA, the CDR3 is TGTGCCAGCAGCTTACAGGGGAATCAGCCCCAGCATTTT.

This chain connects TRBV7-8 to TRBJ1-3; no reliable D call. CDR1 and CDR2 from the germline V gene are SGHVS and FQNEAQ. V gave up 5 bases and J gave up 0 bases, with 14 bases separating them. The CDR3 contains 16 residues. The CDR3 DNA reads TGTGCCAGCAGCCCACGTTTCGGGTTCTCTGGAAACACCATATATTTT. Protein product: CASSPRFGFSGNTIYF.

CDR3 region: CASSLTQSVYNEQFF. The CDR3 region has the DNA TGTGCCAGCAGCTTAACACAGTCTGTCTACAATGAGCAGTTCTTC. The V gene is TRBV13, the J gene TRBJ2-1; the D is unclear. The CDR3 length is 15 residues. V lost 2 bases to trimming and J lost 3 bases, with 11 bases between them. The germline V gene has CDR1 PRHDT and CDR2 FYEKMQ (reference sequence).

This clone is a singleton in its sample. V usage is TRBV27 and J usage is TRBJ2-4, with 7 nucleotides matching TRBD1. The CDR3 extends over 16 amino acids. Germline V gives CDR1 MNHEY, CDR2 SMNVEV (reference sequence). The trim removed 9 bases at V and 0 bases at J, leaving 11 bases unmatched. The CDR3 sequence: CARQGVGTVAKNIQYF. The CDR3 DNA is TGTGCCAGACAAGGAGTCGGGACAGTAGCCAAAAACATTCAGTACTTC.

V usage is TRBV10-1 and J usage is TRBJ2-3; D unclear. The CDR3 extends over 13 amino acids. V was pared by 7 bases and J by 2 bases, with 10 bases between. Germline assignment: CDR1 WNHNN and CDR2 SYGVQD (reference sequence). The chain's CDR3 is CASTNQLTDTQYF. CDR3 DNA: TGCGCCAGCACCAACCAACTCACAGATACGCAGTATTTT.

This clone was found a few times. The chain carries TRBV11-2 and TRBJ1-4; no clear D. This CDR3 comprises 17 residues. Germline assignment: CDR1 SGHAT and CDR2 FQNNGV. V lost 6 bases to trimming and J lost 6 bases, with 23 bases between them. Here the CDR3 DNA reads TGTGCCAGCAGGTTGGGCACGGGGTTCGGCTCTTATGAAAAACTGTTTTTT. Encoded protein: CASRLGTGFGSYEKLFF.

This clone has just one count. The genes are TRBV28 and TRBJ1-5; D may be TRBD1 (6 bases). From germline, CDR1 is MDHEN and CDR2 SYDVKM. The CDR3 extends over 14 amino acids. Trimming pared 6 bases from V and 3 bases from J, leaving 12 bases between. CDR3 amino acids: CASRSDRYNQPQHF. For the CDR3, the DNA is TGTGCCAGCAGATCAGACAGGTACAATCAGCCCCAGCATTTT.

The V call is TRBV29-1, the J call TRBJ2-3, with D tentatively TRBD1 (6 bases). From germline, CDR1 is SQVTM and CDR2 ANQGSEA. This CDR3 is 12 amino acids long. Deletions cut 8 bases from V and 0 bases from J, with 9 bases between. The CDR3 DNA reads as TGCAGCTTAGGACAGAGCACAGATACGCAGTATTTT. This translates into CSLGQSTDTQYF.

The rearrangement joins TRBV19 to TRBJ2-7, with TRBD2 matching over 9 bases. This CDR3 is 15 amino acids long. The trim removed 4 bases at V and 4 bases at J, leaving 8 bases unmatched. CDR1 and CDR2 from the germline V gene are LNHDA and SQIVND (reference sequence). The CDR3 loop is CASSSSGSTVYEQYF. CDR3 nucleotides: TGTGCCAGTAGTAGTAGCGGGAGCACGGTGTACGAGCAGTACTTC.

This clone was detected only a few times. The J gene is TRBJ1-1, the V gene TRBV6-5; TRBD1 agrees at 10 bases. Germline assignment: CDR1 MNHEY and CDR2 SVGAGI. The CDR3 spans 13 residues. V trimming: 6 bases; J trimming: 7 bases; junction bases outside the gene matches: 5. The CDR3, as DNA: TGTGCCAGCAGCCCGGGACAGGGGATTGAAGCTTTCTTT. It specifies CASSPGQGIEAFF.

This clone was found a few times. The V call is TRBV7-9, the J call TRBJ2-7; TRBD2 matches 10 bases. V lost 5 bases, J lost 4 bases, and 8 bases stayed unmatched. CDR1 is SEHNR, CDR2 FQNEAQ, per germline (reference sequence). The CDR3 extends over 15 amino acids. The CDR3 protein is CASSRGLAGVYEQYF. DNA for the CDR3: TGTGCCAGCAGCCGAGGGCTAGCGGGAGTGTACGAGCAGTACTTC.